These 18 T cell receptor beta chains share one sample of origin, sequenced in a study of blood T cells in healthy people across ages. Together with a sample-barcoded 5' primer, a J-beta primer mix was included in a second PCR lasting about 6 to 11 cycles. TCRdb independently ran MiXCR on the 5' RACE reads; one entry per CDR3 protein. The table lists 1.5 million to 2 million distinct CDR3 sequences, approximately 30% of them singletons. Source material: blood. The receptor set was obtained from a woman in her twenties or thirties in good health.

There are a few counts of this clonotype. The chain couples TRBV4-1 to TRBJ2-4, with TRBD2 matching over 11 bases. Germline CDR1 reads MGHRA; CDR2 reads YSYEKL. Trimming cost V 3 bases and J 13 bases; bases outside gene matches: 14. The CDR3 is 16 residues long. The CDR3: CASSHFTSGRRNEQYF. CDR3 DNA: TGCGCCAGCAGCCATTTTACTAGCGGGAGAAGGAATGAGCAGTACTTC.

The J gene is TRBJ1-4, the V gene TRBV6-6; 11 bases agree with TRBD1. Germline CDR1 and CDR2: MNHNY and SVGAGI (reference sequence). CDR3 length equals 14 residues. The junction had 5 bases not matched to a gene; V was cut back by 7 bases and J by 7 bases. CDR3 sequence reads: CASTWDRGSEKLFF. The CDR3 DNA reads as TGTGCCAGCACTTGGGACAGGGGGAGTGAAAAACTGTTTTTT.

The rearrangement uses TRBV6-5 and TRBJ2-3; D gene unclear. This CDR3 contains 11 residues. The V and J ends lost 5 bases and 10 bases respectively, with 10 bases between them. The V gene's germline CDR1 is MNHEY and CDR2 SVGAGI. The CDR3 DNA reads TGTGCCAGCAGTCCCGGGCAGGCGCAGTATTTT. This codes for CASSPGQAQYF.

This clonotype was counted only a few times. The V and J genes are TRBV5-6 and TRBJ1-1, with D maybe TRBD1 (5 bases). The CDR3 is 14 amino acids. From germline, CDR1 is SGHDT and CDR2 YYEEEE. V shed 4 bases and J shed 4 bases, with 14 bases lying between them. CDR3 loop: CASSPPGGTTEAFF. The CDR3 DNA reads TGTGCCAGCAGCCCCCCGGGAGGGACCACTGAAGCTTTCTTT. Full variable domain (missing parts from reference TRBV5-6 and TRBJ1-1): DAGVTQSPTHLIKTRGQQVTLRCSPKSGHDTVSWYQQALGQGPQFIFQYYEEEERQRGNFPDRFSGHQFPNYSSELNVNALLLGDSALYLCASSPPGGTTEAFFGQGTRLTVV.

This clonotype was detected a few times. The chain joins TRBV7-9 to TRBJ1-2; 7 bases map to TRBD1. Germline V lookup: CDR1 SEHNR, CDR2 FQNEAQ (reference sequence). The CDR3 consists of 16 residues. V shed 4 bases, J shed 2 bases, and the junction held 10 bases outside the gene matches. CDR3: CASSSFYSGQNYGYTF. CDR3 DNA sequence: TGTGCCAGCAGCTCATTCTACTCGGGACAGAACTATGGCTACACCTTC.

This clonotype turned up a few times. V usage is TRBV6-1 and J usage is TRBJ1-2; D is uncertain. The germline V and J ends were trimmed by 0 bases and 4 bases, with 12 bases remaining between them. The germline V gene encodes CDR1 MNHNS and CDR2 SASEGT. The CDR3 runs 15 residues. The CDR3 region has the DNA TGTGCCAGCAGTGAAGCCCTTTCGGTACCCTATGGCTACACCTTC. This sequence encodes CASSEALSVPYGYTF.

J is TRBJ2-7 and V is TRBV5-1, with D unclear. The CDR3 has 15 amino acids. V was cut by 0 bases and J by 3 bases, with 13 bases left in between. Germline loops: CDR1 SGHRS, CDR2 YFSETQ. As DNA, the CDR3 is TGCGCCAGCAGCTTGGAAAAGGGTCCCTACTACGAGCAGTACTTC. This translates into CASSLEKGPYYEQYF.

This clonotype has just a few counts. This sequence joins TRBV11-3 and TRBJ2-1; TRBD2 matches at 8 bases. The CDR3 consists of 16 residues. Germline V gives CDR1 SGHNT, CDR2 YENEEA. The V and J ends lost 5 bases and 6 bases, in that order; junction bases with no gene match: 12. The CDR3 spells CASSPYLSGTPNEQFF. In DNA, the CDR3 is TGTGCCAGCAGCCCATACCTTAGCGGGACTCCCAATGAGCAGTTCTTC. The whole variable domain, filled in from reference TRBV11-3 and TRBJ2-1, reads EAGVVQSPRYKIIEKKQPVAFWCNPISGHNTLYWYLQNLGQGPELLIRYENEEAVDDSQLPKDRFSAERLKGVDSTLKIQPAELGDSAVYLCASSPYLSGTPNEQFFGPGTRLTVL.

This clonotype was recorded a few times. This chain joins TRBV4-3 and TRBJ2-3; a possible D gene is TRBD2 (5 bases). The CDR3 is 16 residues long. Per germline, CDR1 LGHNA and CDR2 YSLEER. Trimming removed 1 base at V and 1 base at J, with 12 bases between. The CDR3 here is CASSQARLPGTDTQYF. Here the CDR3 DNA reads TGCGCCAGCAGCCAAGCACGACTACCTGGCACAGATACGCAGTATTTT.

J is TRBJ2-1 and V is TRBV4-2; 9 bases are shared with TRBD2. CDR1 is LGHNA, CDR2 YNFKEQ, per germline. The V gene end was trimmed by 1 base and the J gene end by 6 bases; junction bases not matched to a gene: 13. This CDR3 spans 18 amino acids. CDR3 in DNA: TGTGCCAGCAGCCAAGCGGTAGCGGGAGATTATGTTTTCAATGAGCAGTTCTTC. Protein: CASSQAVAGDYVFNEQFF.

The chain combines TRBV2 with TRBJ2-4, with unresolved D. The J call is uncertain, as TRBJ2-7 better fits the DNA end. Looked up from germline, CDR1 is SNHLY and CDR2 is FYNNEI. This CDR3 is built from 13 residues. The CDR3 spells CASRPDGYHEQYF. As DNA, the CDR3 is TGTGCCAGCAGGCCGGACGGCTACCACGAGCAGTACTTC.

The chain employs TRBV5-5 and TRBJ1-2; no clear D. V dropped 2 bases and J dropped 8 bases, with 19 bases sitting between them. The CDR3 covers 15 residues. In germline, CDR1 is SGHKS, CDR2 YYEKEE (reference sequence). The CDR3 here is CASSFVGSGPRGYTF. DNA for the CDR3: TGTGCCAGCAGCTTCGTCGGCAGCGGGCCGCGAGGCTACACCTTC.

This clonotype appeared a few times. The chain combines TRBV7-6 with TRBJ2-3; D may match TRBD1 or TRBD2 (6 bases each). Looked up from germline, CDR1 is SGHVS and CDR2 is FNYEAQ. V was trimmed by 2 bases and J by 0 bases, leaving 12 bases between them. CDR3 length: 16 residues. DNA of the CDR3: TGTGCCAGCAGCTTACGGGGGCGCACGAGCACAGATACGCAGTATTTT. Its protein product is CASSLRGRTSTDTQYF.

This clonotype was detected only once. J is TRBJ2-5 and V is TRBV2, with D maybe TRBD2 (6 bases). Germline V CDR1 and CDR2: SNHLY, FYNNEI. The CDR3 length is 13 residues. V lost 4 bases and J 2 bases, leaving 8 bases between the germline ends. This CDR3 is CASSGEVQETQYF. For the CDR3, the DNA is TGTGCCAGCAGTGGGGAGGTACAAGAGACCCAGTACTTC.

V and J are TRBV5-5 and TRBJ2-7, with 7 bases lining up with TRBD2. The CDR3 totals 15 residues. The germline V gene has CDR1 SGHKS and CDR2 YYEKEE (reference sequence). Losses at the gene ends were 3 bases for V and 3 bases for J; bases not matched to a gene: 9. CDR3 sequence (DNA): TGTGCCAGCAGCTCGGGAGGTAGCTCAAACTACGAGCAGTACTTC. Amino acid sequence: CASSSGGSSNYEQYF.

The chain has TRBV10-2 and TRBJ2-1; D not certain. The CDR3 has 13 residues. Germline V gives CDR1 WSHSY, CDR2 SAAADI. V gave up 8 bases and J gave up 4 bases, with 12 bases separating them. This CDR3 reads CASGWYMYNEQFF. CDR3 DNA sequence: TGCGCCAGCGGGTGGTACATGTACAATGAGCAGTTCTTC.

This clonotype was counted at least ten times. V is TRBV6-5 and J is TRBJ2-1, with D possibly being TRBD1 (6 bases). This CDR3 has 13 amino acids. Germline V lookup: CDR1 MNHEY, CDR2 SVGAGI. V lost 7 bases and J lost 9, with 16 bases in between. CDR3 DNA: TGTGCCAGCATTCCCAGGGGAAAGGGTGAGCAGTTCTTC. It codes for CASIPRGKGEQFF.

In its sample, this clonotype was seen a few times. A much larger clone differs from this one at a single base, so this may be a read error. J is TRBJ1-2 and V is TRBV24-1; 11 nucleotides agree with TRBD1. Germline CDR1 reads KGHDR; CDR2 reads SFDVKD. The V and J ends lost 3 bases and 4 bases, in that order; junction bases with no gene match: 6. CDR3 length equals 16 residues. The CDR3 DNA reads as TGTGCCACCAGTGATCCGGGACAGGGGGAGGGCTATGGCTACACCTTC. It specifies CATSDPGQGEGYGYTF.